The 11 T cell receptor beta chains below come from one sample, sequenced in a study of PD-1 blockade in classical Hodgkin lymphoma. Measured with immunoSEQ multiplex PCR; TCRdb has only the in-frame clones, and not every one. The table shows tens of thousands of clones, with about 93% occurring only once. Brentuximab vedotin exposure varied, and every patient relapsed after autologous stem cell transplantation. The source was peripheral blood mononuclear cells (PBMCs), collected at baseline. Every receptor here comes from a human donor with classical Hodgkin lymphoma.

The chain carries TRBV5-5 and TRBJ1-2; D is unresolved. The CDR3 has 16 residues. V lost 4 bases and J lost 3, with 19 bases in between. The V gene's germline CDR1 is SGHKS and CDR2 YYEKEE (reference sequence). DNA for the CDR3: TGTGCCAGCAGCCTCGAAGGAGCAGTTCTTTACTATGGCTACACCTTC. It encodes CASSLEGAVLYYGYTF.

The chain combines TRBV5-1 with TRBJ1-4; the D is unclear. Germline-derived CDR1 and CDR2 are SGHRS and YFSETQ. CDR3 size: 15 residues. The V gene lost 0 bases and the J gene lost 3 bases, with 9 bases spanning the gap. CDR3 residues: CASSLDPESNEKLFF. The CDR3 nucleotides read TGCGCCAGCAGCTTGGATCCCGAGTCTAATGAAAAACTGTTTTTT.

J is TRBJ2-4 and V is TRBV5-4; no clear D gene. CDR1 is SGHNT and CDR2 is YYREEE in the germline V gene (reference sequence). Trimming cost V 5 bases and J 9 bases, with 12 bases left between them. There are 12 residues in the CDR3. The CDR3, as DNA: TGTGCCAGCAGATCTGAGAATGGCATTCAGTACTTC. Translating it yields CASRSENGIQYF.

The chain joins TRBV27 to TRBJ2-2; D ambiguous. This CDR3 contains 14 residues. The germline V and J ends were trimmed by 7 bases and 4 bases, with 13 bases remaining between them. Germline CDR1 is MNHEY and CDR2 is SMNVEV (reference sequence). In nucleotides, the CDR3 is TGTGCCAGCAATTCGGCACCCCGCACCGGGGAGCTGTTTTTT. The encoded protein is CASNSAPRTGELFF.

The CDR3 DNA is TGTGCCAGCAGTGAAGTAGGGGGACAGGGGGGTTCTGAAGCTTTCTTT. Translation gives CASSEVGGQGGSEAFF. The rearrangement joins TRBV2 to TRBJ1-1; TRBD1 aligns across 11 bases. The CDR3 is made up of 16 amino acids. Germline assignment: CDR1 SNHLY and CDR2 FYNNEI. V shed 1 base and J 6 bases; nucleotides not matched to a gene: 7.

The CDR3 nucleotides read TGTGCCACCCAGGACAGTTGGAGCTCTGGAAACACCATATATTTT. As protein: CATQDSWSSGNTIYF. V usage is TRBV6-1 and J usage is TRBJ1-3; maybe TRBD1 (6 bases). V shed 10 bases and J shed 0 bases, with 16 bases lying between them. The V gene's germline CDR1 is MNHNS and CDR2 SASEGT. The CDR3 is made up of 15 amino acids.

This CDR3 reads CASSLGVGQSYGYTF. The CDR3 nucleotides are TGTGCCAGCAGTCTAGGGGTGGGGCAGAGCTATGGCTACACCTTC. The V call is TRBV9, the J call TRBJ1-2; D possibly corresponds to TRBD1 (5 bases). CDR3 length: 15 residues. Germline CDR1 SGDLS, CDR2 YYNGEE. V was cut by 5 bases and J by 4 bases, with 18 bases left in between. The full variable domain, rest sourced from reference TRBV9 and TRBJ1-2, is DSGVTQTPKHLITATGQRVTLRCSPRSGDLSVYWYQQSLDQGLQFLIQYYNGEERAKGNILERFSAQQFPDLHSELNLSSLELGDSALYFCASSLGVGQSYGYTFGSGTRLTVV.

V usage is TRBV21-1 and J usage is TRBJ1-1; the tabulated D call, TRBD1, remains unverified against the DNA. TRBV21-1 is labeled a pseudogene. This CDR3 is 14 amino acids long. The CDR3 bases are TGTGCCAGCAGCAGGGGACAGCTGAACACTGAAGCTTTCTTT. Its translation is CASSRGQLNTEAFF.

DNA of the CDR3: TGTGCCAGTACGCGGACAGTCAATCAGCCCCAGCATTTT. Translating gives CASTRTVNQPQHF. The rearrangement links TRBV19 to TRBJ1-5, with D tentatively TRBD1 (6 bases). CDR3 length: 13 residues. V lost 7 bases and J lost 3, with 10 bases in between. Germline V CDR1 and CDR2: LNHDA, SQIVND (reference sequence). The full variable domain, its missing parts supplied by reference TRBV19 and TRBJ1-5, is DGGITQSPKYLFRKEGQNVTLSCEQNLNHDAMYWYRQDPGQGLRLIYYSQIVNDFQKGDIAEGYSVSREKKESFPLTVTSAQKNPTAFYLCASTRTVNQPQHFGDGTRLSIL.

This clone was counted only a few times. The genes are TRBV4-2 and TRBJ1-1; TRBD1 matches at 7 bases. Germline CDR1 and CDR2: LGHNA and YNFKEQ. V lost 6 bases and J lost 4; bases outside the gene matches: 5. The CDR3 length is 13 residues. The CDR3: CASSRGGITEAFF. For the CDR3, the DNA is TGTGCCAGCAGTCGAGGGGGCATCACTGAAGCTTTCTTT.

The rearrangement joins TRBV4-1 to TRBJ2-7, with D tentatively TRBD1 (6 bases). This CDR3 has 15 amino acids. V lost 0 bases and J lost 4, with 13 bases in between. CDR1 and CDR2 from the germline V gene are MGHRA and YSYEKL. CDR3 residues: CASSQDPGQHYEQYF. The CDR3 DNA reads as TGCGCCAGCAGCCAAGATCCCGGACAGCATTACGAGCAGTACTTC.